The 2 T cell receptor beta chains below all came from one sample that was sequenced in a study of T cells after yellow fever vaccination. TCRdb ran MiXCR on the 5' RACE reads and lists one entry per CDR3 protein. The data hold 100,000 to 150,000 distinct CDR3 sequences, with 13% to 15% observed a single time. The source was CD8+ T cells sorted from PBMCs, collected 5 days after the yellow fever booster vaccination. These receptors originate from a man aged 18 to 35 who received the YFV17D yellow fever vaccine.

This clonotype was seen more than once but under ten times. The chain combines TRBV12-1 with TRBJ2-7; no DNA check was done on the table's D call, TRBD1. TRBV12-1 is noted as a pseudogene. The CDR3 covers 15 residues. The CDR3 bases are TGTGCCAGCAGCTTTGGACAGGAGGGGACTTGTGAGCAGTACGTC. Protein product: CASSFGQEGTCEQYV.

This clonotype was observed many times. This CDR3 reads CASSRLPGGNSPLHF. The CDR3 DNA sequence: TGTGCCAGCAGCCGTCTCCCGGGGGGGAATTCACCCCTCCACTTT. V gene TRBV7-9 combines with J gene TRBJ1-6; weak D call: TRBD1 (5 bases). V lost 5 bases, J lost 7 bases, and 15 bases lay in between. The CDR3 sequence is 15 residues long. In germline, CDR1 is SEHNR, CDR2 FQNEAQ (reference sequence).